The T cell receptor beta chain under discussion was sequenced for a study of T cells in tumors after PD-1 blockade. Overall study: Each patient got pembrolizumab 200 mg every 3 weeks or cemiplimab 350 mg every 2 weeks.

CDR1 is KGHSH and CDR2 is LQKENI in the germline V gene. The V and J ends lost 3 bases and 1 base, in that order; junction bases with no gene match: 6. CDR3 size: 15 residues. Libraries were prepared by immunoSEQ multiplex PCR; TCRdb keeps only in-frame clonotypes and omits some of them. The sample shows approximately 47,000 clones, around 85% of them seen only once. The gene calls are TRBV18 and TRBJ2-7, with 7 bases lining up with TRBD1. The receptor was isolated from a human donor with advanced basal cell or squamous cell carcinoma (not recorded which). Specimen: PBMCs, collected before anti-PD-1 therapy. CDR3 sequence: CASSPSGGTSYEQYF. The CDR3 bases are TGTGCCAGCTCACCTTCAGGGGGTACTTCCTACGAGCAGTACTTC.